This TCR beta chain emerged from a study of vaccination and CD4 T cells after COVID-19. Treatment reported: roughly 11-day PBMC culture with coronavirus spike peptide pools or control peptides (ViraFEST assay). Cultured CD4+ T cell DNA was sequenced using the Oncomine TCR Beta short-read assay. Using its own MiXCR run on the PCR reads, TCRdb lists one record per CDR3 protein. The sample shows over 25,000 distinct CDR3 sequences, approximately 60% of them seen only once. The length of the CDR3 is 14 residues. With V trimmed by 4 bases and J by 4 bases, 7 bases remained unmatched. Germline-derived CDR1 and CDR2 are GTSNPN and SVGIG (reference sequence). On this clonotype: Its antigen is currently unknown.

The sample was CD4+ T cells from blood, cultured in vitro, taken after SARS-CoV-2 vaccination. This chain uses TRBV30 with TRBJ2-5, with TRBD2 identical over 9 bases. The TCR sequence derives from a human donor who received a COVID-19 vaccine. CDR3 nucleotide sequence: TGTGCCTGGATGCGCGGGGGGGGTGGAGAGACCCAGTACTTC. As protein: CAWMRGGGGETQYF.